This TCR beta chain was retrieved from a study of glioma-infiltrating T cells. Using RNA template, CDR3s of TCR alpha and beta were amplified with iRepertoire arm-PCR. TCRdb reprocessed the multiplex PCR reads with MiXCR, giving one entry per CDR3 protein. The table lists about 140,000 distinct CDR3 sequences, around 40% of them singletons. Germline values: CDR1 SGHTA, CDR2 FQGNSA. V was pared by 1 base and J by 6 bases, with 11 bases of the junction left unmatched. The length of the CDR3 is 17 residues. The sample taken for sequencing was glioma tissue, nonneoplastic brain tissue, or PBMCs (not recorded which). The sequence was obtained from a human donor with low-grade glioma or glioblastoma, undergoing nonglioma brain surgery, or in good health (not recorded which). The V call is TRBV7-2, the J call TRBJ2-2; 7 nucleotides align to TRBD2. CDR3 sequence: CASSLDRLARSAGELFF. CDR3 in DNA: TGTGCCAGCAGCTTAGACCGACTAGCTCGGTCCGCCGGGGAGCTGTTTTTT.